These T cell receptor beta chains were read from a single sample in a study of identical twins. TCRdb itself ran the 5' RACE reads through MiXCR, one entry per CDR3 protein. The repertoire holds hundreds of thousands of distinct CDR3 sequences, 15% to 20% seen once, with over 10% in the top ten. The same sample was also studied in work on T cells expressing NK-cell markers.

Source material: PBMCs. The receptors shown here come from a woman between 18 and 29 years old in good health. Both conserved end residues are part of each CDR3. A D gene is named only where the DNA matches it firmly. For some rows the clone size is stated as once, few or many, or as a class when expanded; others skip it.

abundance	len	v_gene	d_gene	j_gene	CDR3aa	CDR3nt
NA	15	TRBV4-3	TRBD2	TRBJ2-1	CASSRMTSGRDEQFF	TGCGCCAGCAGCCGAATGACTAGCGGGAGAGATGAGCAGTTCTTC
NA	13	TRBV4-2	NA	TRBJ1-1	CASSQDRQGEAFF	TGTGCCAGCAGCCAAGATAGGCAGGGAGAAGCTTTCTTT
NA	13	TRBV12-3/TRBV12-4	NA	TRBJ2-3	CASSNNPADTQYF	TGTGCCAGCAGCAACAACCCCGCAGATACGCAGTATTTT
few	12	TRBV20-1	NA	TRBJ1-2	CSARTVRVPCTF	TGCAGTGCTAGGACGGTCAGGGTGCCTTGCACCTTC
NA	12	TRBV12-3/TRBV12-4	NA	TRBJ1-2	CASSHRPAGYTF	TGTGCCAGCAGTCACAGACCGGCTGGCTACACCTTC
NA	12	TRBV20-1	TRBD2	TRBJ2-7	CSARDKGGRAYF	TGCAGTGCTAGAGATAAGGGCGGGAGGGCCTATTTC
NA	14	TRBV10-3	NA	TRBJ2-2	CAIPGLANTGELFF	TGTGCCATCCCGGGACTGGCGAACACCGGGGAGCTGTTTTTT
NA	15	TRBV29-1	TRBD2	TRBJ2-1	CSVGLLAGGRNEQFF	TGCAGCGTTGGTTTACTAGCGGGAGGGCGCAATGAGCAGTTCTTC
once	14	TRBV20-1	NA	TRBJ2-3	CSASRGSSTDTQYF	TGCAGTGCTAGCCGGGGTTCTAGCACAGATACGCAGTATTTT
NA	15	TRBV15	NA	TRBJ2-1	CATSLRTGSFNEQFF	TGTGCCACCAGCCTACGAACAGGCAGCTTCAATGAGCAGTTCTTC
few	16	TRBV12-3/TRBV12-4	TRBD2	TRBJ2-7	CASRYYLGLGTDEQYF	TGTGCCAGCAGATACTATTTGGGACTAGGTACCGACGAGCAGTACTTC
few	16	TRBV27	TRBD2	TRBJ2-7	CASSPLLAGGTYEQYF	TGTGCCAGCAGTCCACTACTAGCGGGAGGTACGTACGAGCAGTACTTC
NA	15	TRBV12-3/TRBV12-4	NA	TRBJ2-3	CASSFRALSTDTQYF	TGTGCCAGCAGTTTCAGGGCTCTGAGCACAGATACGCAGTATTTT
NA	14	TRBV3-1	NA	TRBJ2-1	CASSPTLAFDEQFF	TGTGCCAGCAGCCCCACCCTAGCGTTCGATGAGCAGTTCTTC
NA	15	TRBV7-2	TRBD2	TRBJ2-7	CASSTTSGNSYEQYF	TGTGCCAGCAGTACGACTAGCGGGAACTCCTACGAGCAGTACTTC
few	14	TRBV30	TRBD1	TRBJ2-1	CAWSTGTGVDEQFF	TGTGCCTGGAGCACCGGGACAGGGGTCGATGAGCAGTTCTTC
few	17	TRBV7-2	TRBD2	TRBJ2-3	CASSWRTSGGPTDTQYF	TGTGCCAGCAGCTGGAGGACTAGCGGAGGCCCCACAGATACGCAGTATTTT
many	15	TRBV5-1	TRBD2	TRBJ2-5	CASSFGTSGQETQYF	TGCGCCAGCAGCTTCGGGACTAGCGGCCAAGAGACCCAGTACTTC
NA	14	TRBV4-3	NA	TRBJ2-1	CASSQESWGDEQFF	TGCGCCAGCAGCCAAGAGTCGTGGGGGGATGAGCAGTTCTTC
NA	12	TRBV24-1	TRBD1	TRBJ1-1	CATSDIGTGLCF	TGTGCCACCAGTGATATCGGGACAGGGTTATGTTTT
NA	17	TRBV6-2/TRBV6-3	NA	TRBJ2-7	CASSPRLGGKVLDEQYF	TGTGCCAGCAGTCCGCGACTGGGCGGGAAGGTTCTGGACGAGCAGTACTTC
NA	13	TRBV12-3/TRBV12-4	TRBD2	TRBJ2-5	CASRTSASETQYF	TGTGCCAGCAGGACTAGCGCGTCAGAGACCCAGTACTTC
NA	15	TRBV6-2/TRBV6-3	TRBD1	TRBJ2-1	CASSYRDSRHNEQFF	TGTGCCAGCAGTTACAGGGACAGCCGACACAATGAGCAGTTCTTC
NA	16	TRBV11-2	TRBD2	TRBJ2-5	CASSLGLAEGAETQYF	TGTGCCAGCAGCTTGGGACTAGCGGAGGGGGCGGAGACCCAGTACTTC
NA	15	TRBV11-2	NA	TRBJ1-6	CASSLVGGSNSPLHF	TGTGCCAGCAGCTTAGTTGGCGGATCCAATTCACCCCTCCACTTT
few	15	TRBV20-1	NA	TRBJ1-6	CSVPPTSSYNSPLHF	TGCAGTGTTCCTCCGACGAGCTCCTATAATTCACCCCTCCACTTT
many	17	TRBV20-1	TRBD2	TRBJ2-1	CSAREGLAGDATGLPFF	TGCAGTGCTCGAGAGGGACTAGCGGGAGACGCCACGGGTTTACCGTTCTTC
few	15	TRBV12-3/TRBV12-4	TRBD1	TRBJ1-6	CASSEGQGDNSPLHF	TGTGCCAGCAGCGAGGGACAGGGGGATAATTCACCCCTCCACTTT
few	16	TRBV5-5	TRBD2	TRBJ2-7	CASSPLLAGRYYEQYF	TGTGCCAGCAGCCCCCTCCTAGCGGGGAGATACTACGAGCAGTACTTC
NA	13	TRBV5-1	NA	TRBJ2-3	CASSGRGPDTQYF	TGCGCCAGCAGCGGCAGGGGCCCAGATACGCAGTATTTT
NA	17	TRBV7-2	TRBD2	TRBJ2-7	CASSLALAGGGSYEQYF	TGTGCCAGCAGCTTAGCCCTAGCGGGAGGCGGCTCCTACGAGCAGTACTTC
few	11	TRBV10-3	NA	TRBJ2-5	CAIGYQETQYF	TGTGCCATCGGGTACCAAGAGACCCAGTACTTC
few	17	TRBV7-6	TRBD2	TRBJ2-3	CASSLGGISGDTDTQYF	TGTGCCAGCAGCTTAGGGGGCATTAGCGGGGACACAGATACGCAGTATTTT
NA	16	TRBV4-3	TRBD1	TRBJ2-2	CASSQDWDRATGELFF	TGCGCCAGCAGCCAAGACTGGGACAGAGCCACCGGGGAGCTGTTTTTT
NA	15	TRBV6-2/TRBV6-3	TRBD2	TRBJ2-1	CASSYSSSGSVEQFF	TGTGCCAGCAGTTACTCATCTAGCGGGAGTGTTGAGCAGTTCTTC
NA	13	TRBV7-9	NA	TRBJ2-7	CASSLGVLDEQYF	TGTGCCAGCAGCTTAGGGGTGCTGGACGAGCAGTACTTC
few	10	TRBV6-2/TRBV6-3	NA	TRBJ2-5	CAASGETQYF	TGTGCCGCCTCAGGGGAGACCCAGTACTTC
NA	14	TRBV12-3/TRBV12-4	TRBD2	TRBJ2-7	CASSMTSGTYEQYF	TGTGCCAGCAGTATGACTAGCGGAACCTACGAGCAGTACTTC
NA	13	TRBV5-4	NA	TRBJ1-1	CASGLGTNTEAFF	TGTGCCAGCGGCTTGGGGACGAACACTGAAGCTTTCTTT